This T cell receptor beta chain was recovered during a study of blood T cells in healthy people across ages. Study-wide results and caveats: Donor CMV status, an unknown factor, possibly confounded changes in expanded clonotypes. Higher diversity, along with more naive CD4+ cells, distinguished long-lived donors from aged donors.

The use of a sample-barcoded 5' primer and a J-beta primer mix characterized a second PCR of 7 to 11 cycles. Via MiXCR, TCRdb re-called the 5' RACE reads, giving one row per CDR3 protein. This table has roughly 500,000 distinct CDR3 sequences, 27% appearing once. For every donor, a draw yielded approximately 9.9 milliliters of peripheral blood. Isolated per sample were at least 6 million PBMCs. This clonotype was seen a handful of times. Its antigen is undetermined. The CDR3 runs to 15 residues. The germline gives CDR1 SNHLY, CDR2 FYNNEI. Sequenced: blood. The TCR comes from a woman in her 70s in good health. The rearrangement links TRBV2 to TRBJ2-5; tentatively, D is TRBD2 (6 bases). The J call is in doubt because the DNA end fits TRBJ2-7 better. The CDR3 reads CASSKGVGGSYEQYF. CDR3 DNA: TGTGCCAGCAGCAAAGGGGTGGGGGGTTCCTACGAGCAGTACTTC.